The 22 T cell receptor beta chains below come from one sample, sequenced in a study of CD8+ T cells in alopecia areata. Reverse transcription of extracted RNA yielded cDNA, which provided the sequencing template. Repertoires were generated with immunoSEQ multiplex PCR, while TCRdb's copy carries only in-frame clones and drops some. The table lists about 130,000 clones, about 57% of them singletons. The source was CD4+ T cells sorted from blood, collected at week 0. These receptors all stem from a human donor with alopecia areata.

The gene calls are TRBV5-1 and TRBJ2-3; 8 bases are a match to TRBD2. Germline values: CDR1 SGHRS, CDR2 YFSETQ. The CDR3 contains 14 residues. V was pared by 7 bases and J by 6 bases, with 10 bases of the junction left unmatched. DNA of the CDR3: TGCGCCAGCGGGAGCGGTAGCGGGGCCGATACGCAGTATTTT. It translates to CASGSGSGADTQYF.

The genes are TRBV7-9 and TRBJ2-3; tentatively, D is TRBD1 (6 bases). V dropped 2 bases and J dropped 4 bases, with 7 bases sitting between them. The CDR3 covers 13 residues. Germline CDR1 is SEHNR and CDR2 is FQNEAQ (reference sequence). Here the CDR3 DNA reads TGTGCCAGCAGCTTATCAGGGGCAGATACGCAGTATTTT. The encoded protein is CASSLSGADTQYF.

Only a few counts were recorded for this clone. The rearrangement joins TRBV6-6 to TRBJ2-7, with 8 bases fitting TRBD2. The junction had 4 bases not matched to a gene; V was cut back by 6 bases and J by 0 bases. CDR1 is MNHNY, CDR2 SVGAGI, per germline (reference sequence). CDR3 length: 14 amino acids. CDR3 DNA: TGTGCCAGCAGCCCCACTAGCGGCTCCTACGAGCAGTACTTC. Amino acids: CASSPTSGSYEQYF.

Details on this clone: Other nucleotide sequences in the sample specify the same CDR3. The chain combines TRBV27 with TRBJ2-2; 11 bases line up with TRBD1. V lost 5 bases, J lost 7 bases, and 6 bases stayed unmatched. This CDR3 contains 15 residues. The germline V gene encodes CDR1 MNHEY and CDR2 SMNVEV (reference sequence). The CDR3 reads CASSRGQGAGGELFF. The CDR3 DNA reads as TGTGCCAGCAGTCGAGGACAGGGGGCCGGCGGGGAGCTGTTTTTT.

V and J are TRBV6-5 and TRBJ2-1; 8 bases match TRBD1. The germline V gene encodes CDR1 MNHEY and CDR2 SVGAGI. The V segment lost 6 bases and the J segment 2 bases; nucleotides outside the gene matches: 6. The CDR3 loop spans 15 amino acids. CDR3 nucleotides: TGTGCCAGCAGCCTGACAGGGGCGGCCTACAATGAGCAGTTCTTC. Protein: CASSLTGAAYNEQFF.

This clone was observed a few times. The genes are TRBV9 and TRBJ1-4; D remains unclear. The CDR3 is 15 residues long. The germline gives CDR1 SGDLS, CDR2 YYNGEE. V lost 0 bases to trimming and J lost 5 bases, with 11 bases between them. DNA of the CDR3: TGTGCCAGCAGCGTAGCCACAGCCCAGAATGAAAAACTGTTTTTT. Encoded protein: CASSVATAQNEKLFF.

The V call is TRBV7-2, the J call TRBJ2-7; D is ambiguous. The CDR3 consists of 14 residues. The germline V and J ends were trimmed by 4 bases and 2 bases, with 12 bases remaining between them. Germline V gene sequence: CDR1 SGHTA, CDR2 FQGNSA. CDR3 loop: CASSSQAGTYEQYF. The CDR3 nucleotides read TGTGCCAGCAGCTCGCAGGCAGGAACCTACGAGCAGTACTTC.

This chain links TRBV4-1 with TRBJ2-7, with a possible D match to TRBD1 (6 bases). There are 14 residues in the CDR3. Germline assignment: CDR1 MGHRA and CDR2 YSYEKL. Trimming stripped 2 bases from V and 2 bases from J, with 10 bases between. CDR3 residues: CASSQFQGTYEQYF. CDR3 bases: TGCGCCAGCAGCCAATTTCAGGGGACCTACGAGCAGTACTTC.

As DNA, the CDR3 is TGTGCCATAAACGGACGGGGGCCAACCTACGAGCAGTACTTC. Protein sequence: CAINGRGPTYEQYF. V gene TRBV10-3 combines with J gene TRBJ2-7; the D call may be TRBD1 or TRBD2 (6 bases each). V shed 9 bases and J shed 2 bases, with 17 bases lying between them. CDR3 length: 14 residues. The germline gives CDR1 ENHRY, CDR2 SYGVKD.

The chain employs TRBV4-3 and TRBJ2-6, with D uncertain. The CDR3 is 15 residues long. Germline lookup yields CDR1 LGHNA and CDR2 YSLEER. The V end was cut by 3 bases, the J end by 4 bases, with 10 bases between. CDR3 residues: CASSHFNSGANVLTF. DNA of the CDR3: TGCGCCAGCAGCCATTTTAATTCCGGGGCCAACGTCCTGACTTTC.

This clone was detected only a few times. The V call is TRBV6-1, the J call TRBJ2-3, with D hard to call. Germline lookup yields CDR1 MNHNS and CDR2 SASEGT. This CDR3 comprises 15 residues. V shed 0 bases and J shed 2 bases, with 9 bases lying between them. Here the CDR3 DNA reads TGTGCCAGCAGTGAAGCGGTGGGCTTCACAGATACGCAGTATTTT. Protein sequence: CASSEAVGFTDTQYF.

The chain is built from TRBV7-6 and TRBJ2-1; 11 positions match TRBD2. Germline V gene lookup returns CDR1 SGHVS and CDR2 FNYEAQ. CDR3 size: 15 residues. V shed 5 bases and J 6 bases; nucleotides not matched to a gene: 6. The CDR3 DNA follows: TGTGCCAGCAGCACCGGACTAGCGGGCCCCAATGAGCAGTTCTTC. Translating it yields CASSTGLAGPNEQFF.

This clone was found a few times. The chain is built from TRBV5-1 and TRBJ1-3; D uncertain. The germline CDR1 and CDR2 sequences are SGHRS and YFSETQ. Trimming removed 0 bases from V and 0 bases from J, with 7 bases in between. The CDR3 length is 15 residues. The CDR3 here is CASSLVSDSGNTIYF. The CDR3 DNA reads as TGCGCCAGCAGCTTGGTGTCCGACTCTGGAAACACCATATATTTT.

The chain uses TRBV28 and TRBJ2-7; 10 bases fit TRBD2. The length of the CDR3 is 14 residues. Per the germline V gene, CDR1 is MDHEN and CDR2 is SYDVKM. The J segment lost 3 bases and the V segment lost 6 bases, leaving 5 bases of the junction unmatched. CDR3 in amino acids: CASRISGRSYEQYF. For the CDR3, the DNA is TGTGCCAGCAGGATTAGCGGGAGGAGCTACGAGCAGTACTTC.

The rearrangement uses TRBV30 and TRBJ1-5; D is unresolved. Per the germline V gene, CDR1 is GTSNPN and CDR2 is SVGIG (reference sequence). V lost 1 base and J lost 0, with 7 bases in between. This CDR3 is built from 14 residues. CDR3 sequence reads: CAWSDGYSNQPQHF. The CDR3 DNA reads as TGTGCCTGGAGTGACGGCTATAGCAATCAGCCCCAGCATTTT. The whole variable domain, remainder taken from reference TRBV30 and TRBJ1-5, is SQTIHQWPATLVQPVGSPLSLECTVEGTSNPNLYWYRQAAGRGLQLLFYSVGIGQISSEVPQNLSASRPQDRQFILSSKKLLLSDSGFYLCAWSDGYSNQPQHFGDGTRLSIL.

The chain uses TRBV7-6 and TRBJ2-2; no definite D call. V was clipped by 1 base and J by 7 bases, with 13 bases between them. Germline lookup yields CDR1 SGHVS and CDR2 FNYEAQ. The CDR3 runs to 15 residues. This chain's CDR3 is CASSLVRSQLGELFF. The CDR3 nucleotides read TGTGCCAGCAGCTTAGTACGGTCGCAACTCGGGGAGCTGTTTTTT.

This chain uses TRBV28 with TRBJ2-7; D is uncertain. The germline gives CDR1 MDHEN, CDR2 SYDVKM. The CDR3 is 14 amino acids. Trimming stripped 1 base from V and 0 bases from J, with 7 bases between. In DNA, the CDR3 is TGTGCCAGCAGTTTATCACACCGCTCCTACGAGCAGTACTTC. Protein: CASSLSHRSYEQYF.

The genes are TRBV4-1 and TRBJ1-1, with D unresolved. The germline V and J ends were trimmed by 1 base and 0 bases, with 12 bases remaining between them. The length of the CDR3 is 16 residues. Germline V gene data show CDR1 as MGHRA and CDR2 as YSYEKL. In nucleotides, the CDR3 is TGCGCCAGCAGCCAAGCCCCATTTCAGATGAACACTGAAGCTTTCTTT. Amino acid sequence: CASSQAPFQMNTEAFF.

The J gene is TRBJ1-5, the V gene TRBV15, with a possible D match to TRBD1 (5 bases). CDR1 LNHNV and CDR2 YYDKDF come from the germline V gene (reference sequence). Trimming cost V 8 bases and J 1 base, with 12 bases left between them. This CDR3 contains 14 residues. CDR3 DNA: TGTGCCACCCAATGGGGCAGGAGCAATCAGCCCCAGCATTTT. Encoded protein: CATQWGRSNQPQHF.

This clone was found once. The chain combines TRBV9 with TRBJ1-2; D is uncertain. V was pared by 3 bases and J by 0 bases, with 12 bases between. This CDR3 is built from 15 residues. Germline V gene lookup returns CDR1 SGDLS and CDR2 YYNGEE. The CDR3 loop reads CASSAQSQTNYGYTF. In DNA form, the CDR3 reads TGTGCCAGCAGCGCGCAGAGCCAGACTAACTATGGCTACACCTTC.

V gene TRBV30 combines with J gene TRBJ1-5; D gene uncertain. CDR3 length: 15 amino acids. The V and J ends lost 0 bases and 4 bases respectively, with 13 bases between them. Germline loops: CDR1 GTSNPN, CDR2 SVGIG (reference sequence). CDR3 nucleotides: TGTGCCTGGAGTGTAATGGGCAGCTCGAATCAGCCCCAGCATTTT. Residues: CAWSVMGSSNQPQHF.

V gene TRBV2 combines with J gene TRBJ2-2, with D possibly being TRBD1 (5 bases). The germline gives CDR1 SNHLY, CDR2 FYNNEI. The CDR3 extends over 16 amino acids. Trimming pared 0 bases from V and 6 bases from J, leaving 14 bases between. The CDR3 sequence is CASSEAPDSIPGELFF. CDR3 in DNA: TGTGCCAGCAGTGAAGCACCCGACAGCATCCCCGGGGAGCTGTTTTTT. The whole variable domain, filled in from reference TRBV2 and TRBJ2-2, reads EPEVTQTPSHQVTQMGQEVILRCVPISNHLYFYWYRQILGQKVEFLVSFYNNEISEKSEIFDDQFSVERPDGSNFTLKIRSTKLEDSAMYFCASSEAPDSIPGELFFGEGSRLTVL.